The table lists the clone carrying this TCR beta chain with a count of one. V shed 6 bases and J shed 4 bases, with 18 bases lying between them. Looked up from germline, CDR1 is SEHNR and CDR2 is FQNEAQ (reference sequence). The CDR3 length is 15 residues. Clones were sequenced by immunoSEQ multiplex PCR, and TCRdb holds only the in-frame ones, with some missing. The sample gives some 21,000 clones, 85% to 90% of which show up once; approximately 20% is in the top ten. These data originate in a study of blood T cell repertoires in COVID-19. The sequenced material came from peripheral blood. The rearrangement uses TRBV7-9 and TRBJ1-2; no definite D call. The clonotype comes from a man aged 65 to 85 with active COVID-19. For the CDR3, the DNA is TGTGCCAGCAGTCGAACTGGGCCTTACAGCTATGGCTACACCTTC. Amino acid sequence: CASSRTGPYSYGYTF.